One sample yielded the 11 T cell receptor beta chains listed below, sequenced in a study of cytomegalovirus exposure and HLA in healthy donors. Researchers ran the PCR with 60 Vbeta and 13 Jbeta primers. Sequencing used immunoSEQ multiplex PCR; TCRdb keeps in-frame clones, though not all of them. This specimen shows 130,000 or so clones; the ten leading clones hold roughly 1.6%. What was sequenced was PBMCs. These TCRs come from a woman aged 40 to 55 in good health and CMV-seronegative.

The chain uses TRBV19 and TRBJ1-1, with TRBD1 matching over 9 bases. Losses at the gene ends were 10 bases for V and 3 bases for J; bases not matched to a gene: 3. CDR3 length: 12 amino acids. Germline CDR1 reads LNHDA; CDR2 reads SQIVND (reference sequence). DNA of the CDR3: TGTGCCAATCGGACAGGGGACACTGAAGCTTTCTTT. Translation: CANRTGDTEAFF.

The rearrangement uses TRBV7-3 and TRBJ1-1; D is possibly TRBD1 (6 bases). The CDR3 is 16 amino acids. Trimming left V 0 bases short and J 0 bases short, with 11 bases between. Per germline, CDR1 SGHTA and CDR2 FQGTGA. CDR3 loop: CASSLTRGGLNTEAFF. CDR3 in DNA: TGTGCCAGCAGCTTAACACGGGGGGGGCTGAACACTGAAGCTTTCTTT.

The chain uses TRBV6-5 and TRBJ2-1; 7 nucleotides align to TRBD1. V was clipped by 0 bases and J by 4 bases; unmatched bases: 6. CDR1 and CDR2 from the germline V gene are MNHEY and SVGAGI. The CDR3 is made up of 16 amino acids. CDR3 region: CASSYSHGQVYNEQFF. In nucleotides, the CDR3 is TGTGCCAGCAGTTACTCGCATGGACAGGTTTACAATGAGCAGTTCTTC.

V is TRBV2 and J is TRBJ1-5, with TRBD1 identical over 9 bases. The CDR3 extends over 14 amino acids. Unmatched junction bases numbered 6, after V lost 5 bases and J lost 7 bases. Germline CDR1 is SNHLY and CDR2 is FYNNEI. CDR3 region: CASSKTGGAQPQHF. The CDR3 DNA sequence: TGTGCCAGCAGTAAGACAGGGGGAGCCCAGCCCCAGCATTTT.

The V and J genes are TRBV7-3 and TRBJ2-5; 8 nucleotides align to TRBD1. This CDR3 region has 15 residues. The V segment lost 0 bases and the J segment 5 bases; nucleotides outside the gene matches: 5. Germline CDR1 is SGHTA and CDR2 is FQGTGA. CDR3 sequence: CASSLTMTGVETQYF. The CDR3 region has the DNA TGTGCCAGCAGCTTAACTATGACAGGGGTGGAGACCCAGTACTTC.

The V gene is TRBV7-2, the J gene TRBJ2-5; 12 bases are shared with TRBD2. This CDR3 is 16 amino acids long. Germline V lookup: CDR1 SGHTA, CDR2 FQGNSA. With 5 bases clipped from V and 0 bases from J, the junction kept 4 bases outside the gene matches. The CDR3 nucleotides read TGTGCCAGCAGCCCAGGACTAGCGGGGAACCAAGAGACCCAGTACTTC. Protein sequence: CASSPGLAGNQETQYF.

The CDR3 DNA reads TGTGCCAGTAGTATCAGGGGAACTGAAGCTTTCTTT. Amino acid sequence: CASSIRGTEAFF. The chain employs TRBV19 and TRBJ1-1; maybe TRBD1 (6 bases). V lost 3 bases to trimming and J lost 5 bases, with 7 bases between them. Germline CDR1 reads LNHDA; CDR2 reads SQIVND (reference sequence). The CDR3 totals 12 residues. Full variable domain (remainder filled in from reference TRBV19 and TRBJ1-1): DGGITQSPKYLFRKEGQNVTLSCEQNLNHDAMYWYRQDPGQGLRLIYYSQIVNDFQKGDIAEGYSVSREKKESFPLTVTSAQKNPTAFYLCASSIRGTEAFFGQGTRLTVV.

This chain links TRBV5-5 with TRBJ2-3; TRBD1 agrees at 10 bases. The CDR3 has 15 amino acids. The J segment lost 3 bases and the V segment lost 4 bases, leaving 5 bases of the junction unmatched. CDR1 SGHKS and CDR2 YYEKEE come from the germline V gene (reference sequence). DNA of the CDR3: TGTGCCAGCAGCCACGACAGGGGGCGGACAGATACGCAGTATTTT. It translates to CASSHDRGRTDTQYF.

This CDR3 reads CASSDMGQGEYNEQFF. The CDR3 region has the DNA TGTGCCAGCAGCGACATGGGACAGGGCGAGTACAATGAGCAGTTCTTC. J is TRBJ2-1 and V is TRBV13; 9 bases agree with TRBD1. J lost 4 bases, V lost 5 bases, and 9 bases had no gene match. The CDR3 extends over 16 amino acids. Germline values: CDR1 PRHDT, CDR2 FYEKMQ (reference sequence).

The J gene is TRBJ1-1, the V gene TRBV7-2; D gene unclear. V lost 5 bases, J lost 6 bases, and 16 bases lay in between. The length of the CDR3 is 14 residues. The germline CDR1 and CDR2 sequences are SGHTA and FQGNSA. The CDR3 DNA follows: TGTGCCAGCAGCCTCCTGATGGTTTCAGCTGAAGCTTTCTTT. As protein: CASSLLMVSAEAFF. The full variable domain, with the rest looked up from reference TRBV7-2 and TRBJ1-1, is GAGVSQSPSNKVTEKGKDVELRCDPISGHTALYWYRQSLGQGLEFLIYFQGNSAPDKSGLPSDRFSAERTGGSVSTLTIQRTQQEDSAVYLCASSLLMVSAEAFFGQGTRLTVV.

The CDR3 DNA follows: TGTGCCAGCAGCCCCTGGCTGGCGGGGGGGTTACAAGAGACCCAGTACTTC. Translating gives CASSPWLAGGLQETQYF. V usage is TRBV7-8 and J usage is TRBJ2-5, with 9 positions matching TRBD2. Germline CDR1 is SGHVS and CDR2 is FQNEAQ. CDR3 size: 17 residues. The trim removed 5 bases at V and 2 bases at J, leaving 12 bases unmatched.